These 10 T cell receptor beta chains share one sample of origin, sequenced in a study of blood T cell repertoires in COVID-19. Data came from immunoSEQ multiplex PCR; TCRdb stores just in-frame clones and leaves some out. The profile shows roughly 160,000 clones, roughly 84% of them singletons. Sequenced input: peripheral blood. These receptors came from a man between 18 and 29 years old with active or convalescent COVID-19.

CDR3 DNA: TGTGCCAGCAGTTATCCGGGACAGGGTACTTCACCCCTCCACTTT. Translation gives CASSYPGQGTSPLHF. The chain links TRBV28 to TRBJ1-6, with 9 bases fitting TRBD1. The CDR3 has 15 residues. Germline V lookup: CDR1 MDHEN, CDR2 SYDVKM. With 4 bases clipped from V and 9 bases from J, the junction kept 7 bases outside the gene matches.

This chain uses TRBV7-2 with TRBJ2-7, with 11 bases fitting TRBD1. The germline V gene has CDR1 SGHTA and CDR2 FQGNSA. This CDR3 is 15 amino acids long. V lost 5 bases to trimming and J lost 0 bases; unmatched junction nucleotides: 3. CDR3 bases: TGTGCCAGCAGCCAGGACAGGGGGCTCTCCTACGAGCAGTACTTC. It specifies CASSQDRGLSYEQYF.

J is TRBJ1-5 and V is TRBV16; 10 bases align to TRBD1. Germline V CDR1 and CDR2: KGHSY, FQNENV. V trimming: 0 bases; J trimming: 10 bases; junction bases outside the gene matches: 6. The CDR3 has 15 residues. The CDR3 reads CASSQSGTGDRPQHF. The CDR3 coding sequence is TGTGCCAGCAGCCAATCGGGGACAGGGGATCGACCCCAGCATTTT.

This clone showed up just once. V usage is TRBV5-4 and J usage is TRBJ2-3, with TRBD1 matching 9 bases. Unmatched junction bases numbered 5, after V lost 4 bases and J lost 2 bases. The CDR3 has 15 residues. CDR1 is SGHNT, CDR2 YYREEE, per germline (reference sequence). The DNA for the CDR3 is TGTGCCAGCAGCCCGGACAGGGGATACACAGATACGCAGTATTTT. This codes for CASSPDRGYTDTQYF.

The chain combines TRBV4-3 with TRBJ2-2; the D gene is possibly TRBD2 (5 bases). V lost 4 bases to trimming and J lost 3 bases, with 12 bases between them. The CDR3 extends over 15 amino acids. Per the germline V gene, CDR1 is LGHNA and CDR2 is YSLEER. In DNA, the CDR3 is TGCGCCAGCAGCCTGGGGAGACGGGACACCGGGGAGCTGTTTTTT. Translation: CASSLGRRDTGELFF.

This clone occurred many times. The gene calls are TRBV6-2 or TRBV6-3 and TRBJ2-4, with 15 bases identical to TRBD2. CDR1 MNHEY and CDR2 SVGEGT come from the germline V gene. This CDR3 contains 19 residues. Trimming took 6 bases from V and 5 from J; bases not matched to a gene: 14. The CDR3 DNA reads TGTGCCAGCAGCCACTTCGGGAGGACTAGCGGGAGGGCCCAAAACATTCAGTACTTC. Residues: CASSHFGRTSGRAQNIQYF.

V and J are TRBV5-1 and TRBJ2-6, with TRBD2 as a possible D gene (5 bases). Trimming left V 2 bases short and J 4 bases short, with 7 bases between. This CDR3 has 14 amino acids. Germline assignment: CDR1 SGHRS and CDR2 YFSETQ. CDR3 DNA sequence: TGCGCCAGCAGCTTAGGGAGCGGGGCCAACGTCCTGACTTTC. It translates to CASSLGSGANVLTF.

The rearrangement links TRBV5-6 to TRBJ1-3; D might be TRBD1 (5 bases). The CDR3 length is 14 residues. V lost 3 bases, J lost 2 bases, and 9 bases lay in between. Germline CDR1 SGHDT, CDR2 YYEEEE. The CDR3 bases are TGTGCCAGCAGCTGGGGCCTCCCTGGAAACACCATATATTTT. It encodes CASSWGLPGNTIYF.

The chain couples TRBV3-1 (or the pseudogene TRBV3-2) to TRBJ2-5; 11 bases are shared with TRBD2. The CDR3 extends over 14 amino acids. The germline V gene encodes CDR1 LGHDT and CDR2 YNNKEL (reference sequence). V lost 4 bases, J lost 8 bases, and 6 bases stayed unmatched. The CDR3, as DNA: TGTGCCAGCAGCCCCTCCGGGACTAGCGGTACCCAGTACTTC. Amino acids: CASSPSGTSGTQYF.

This clone was observed a single time. The chain is built from TRBV14 and TRBJ2-3; TRBD2 agrees at 8 bases. Germline V gene sequence: CDR1 SGHDN, CDR2 FVKESK. The CDR3 sequence is 15 residues long. After removal of 4 bases from V and 2 bases from J, the junction contained 5 bases not matched to a gene. CDR3 nucleotides: TGTGCCAGCAGCCGCGATAGCGGGGTCACAGATACGCAGTATTTT. Translation: CASSRDSGVTDTQYF.